The next 14 T cell receptor beta chains were all read from a single sample in a study of early T cells in non-severe SARS-CoV-2 infection. TCRdb independently ran MiXCR on the 5' RACE reads; one entry per CDR3 protein. The sample lists over 85,000 distinct CDR3 sequences, roughly 17% occurring once. Source material: whole blood. The receptors come from an adult who was a healthcare worker with PCR-confirmed SARS-CoV-2 infection or an uninfected control (not recorded which).

This chain connects TRBV20-1 to TRBJ1-1, with D possibly matching TRBD1 (5 bases). V was clipped by 3 bases and J by 3 bases, with 11 bases between them. Germline CDR1 reads DFQATT; CDR2 reads SNEGSKA (reference sequence). This CDR3 comprises 13 residues. CDR3 protein: CSASKDTYTEAFF. CDR3 in DNA: TGCAGTGCTAGTAAGGACACTTACACTGAAGCTTTCTTT.

In this sample, this clonotype turned up many times. This chain joins TRBV6-5 and TRBJ1-2, with D tentatively TRBD1 (5 bases). V was pared by 4 bases and J by 8 bases, with 11 bases between. Germline V lookup: CDR1 MNHEY, CDR2 SVGAGI. CDR3 size: 12 residues. The CDR3 loop reads CASSSGRGGYTF. The DNA of the CDR3 is TGTGCCAGCAGTTCAGGGAGGGGCGGCTACACCTTC.

The rearrangement links TRBV7-2 to TRBJ2-7; 16 bases fit TRBD2. The V gene end was trimmed by 4 bases and the J gene end by 6 bases; junction bases not matched to a gene: 6. The CDR3 length is 16 residues. CDR1 and CDR2 from the germline V gene are SGHTA and FQGNSA. Written as DNA, the CDR3 is TGTGCCAGCAGCTCCAGGGGACTAGCGGGAGGGGGCGAGCAGTACTTC. Translated: CASSSRGLAGGGEQYF.

Only a few counts were recorded for this clonotype. CDR3 nucleotides: TGTGCCAGCAGCCGAGCCCTTTCTAGCGGGAGGACAGATACGCAGTATTTT. Its translation: CASSRALSSGRTDTQYF. This chain joins TRBV7-2 and TRBJ2-3; 11 positions agree with TRBD2. The CDR3 has 17 amino acids. V lost 5 bases to trimming and J lost 3 bases; unmatched junction nucleotides: 10. Germline CDR1 is SGHTA and CDR2 is FQGNSA.

This clonotype was recorded a few times. This chain uses TRBV7-9 with TRBJ2-7; D is undetermined. The CDR3 is 12 residues long. Germline CDR1 reads SEHNR; CDR2 reads FQNEAQ (reference sequence). Trimming removed 5 bases at V and 6 bases at J, with 11 bases between. CDR3 nucleotide sequence: TGTGCCAGCAGCGCCCAGTTGGGCGAGCAGTACTTC. It translates to CASSAQLGEQYF.

This clonotype was seen more than once but under ten times. The genes are TRBV27 and TRBJ1-2, with D unclear. Germline CDR1 reads MNHEY; CDR2 reads SMNVEV (reference sequence). The CDR3 has 15 residues. V was clipped by 4 bases and J by 4 bases, with 16 bases between them. In DNA, the CDR3 is TGTGCCAGCAGTTATAACGACCGTATGGGCTATGGCTACACCTTC. This sequence encodes CASSYNDRMGYGYTF.

Worth noting for this clonotype: Mismatch with germline at one junction end may stem from a read error. The chain joins TRBV11-2 to TRBJ2-2; D not certain. Germline CDR1 reads SGHAT; CDR2 reads FQNNGV. The CDR3 extends over 16 amino acids. This CDR3 is CASIKSGPGYTRELFF. The CDR3 region has the DNA TGTGCCAGCATTAAATCAGGTCCTGGCTACACCAGGGAGCTGTTTTTT.

This clonotype was observed a few times. The rearrangement links TRBV29-1 to TRBJ2-7, with TRBD2 matching over 12 bases. The CDR3 length is 13 residues. Germline V lookup: CDR1 SQVTM, CDR2 ANQGSEA. The J segment lost 4 bases and the V segment lost 5 bases, leaving 3 bases of the junction unmatched. The DNA for the CDR3 is TGCAGCGTTAAAGGACTAGCGGGATACGAGCAGTACTTC. Protein sequence: CSVKGLAGYEQYF.

The J gene is TRBJ2-1, the V gene TRBV6-2 or TRBV6-3; 7 positions agree with TRBD2. J was trimmed by 4 bases and V by 2 bases; bases with no gene match: 8. This CDR3 comprises 16 residues. The germline V gene has CDR1 MNHEY and CDR2 SVGEGT. The CDR3 loop reads CASSYSASGLYNEQFF. The CDR3 nucleotides are TGTGCCAGCAGTTACAGCGCTAGCGGACTATACAATGAGCAGTTCTTC.

In this sample, this clonotype turned up a few times. The chain uses TRBV9 and TRBJ2-1; TRBD2 aligns across 15 bases. The CDR3 consists of 17 residues. CDR1 SGDLS and CDR2 YYNGEE come from the germline V gene. The ends lost 4 bases at V and 1 base at J; junction bases unmatched: 3. The CDR3 bases are TGTGCCAGCAGCCCGGGACTAGCGGGAGGTTCCTACAATGAGCAGTTCTTC. Its protein product is CASSPGLAGGSYNEQFF.

The rearrangement uses TRBV2 and TRBJ2-3; D possibly matches TRBD1 or TRBD2 (5 bases each). The CDR3 sequence is 13 residues long. Trimming stripped 6 bases from V and 2 bases from J, with 9 bases between. The germline CDR1 and CDR2 sequences are SNHLY and FYNNEI. The CDR3 sequence: CASSGDHTDTQYF. DNA for the CDR3: TGTGCCAGCAGCGGGGACCACACAGATACGCAGTATTTT.

The chain combines TRBV20-1 with TRBJ1-2; D not certain. V lost 3 bases, J lost 8 bases, and 16 bases lay in between. This CDR3 contains 13 residues. Per the germline V gene, CDR1 is DFQATT and CDR2 is SNEGSKA (reference sequence). The CDR3: CSASSVGLSGYTF. CDR3 nucleotide sequence: TGCAGTGCTAGCTCGGTTGGGTTATCGGGCTACACCTTC.

This clonotype occurred a few times. The J gene is TRBJ1-5, the V gene TRBV27; maybe TRBD1 (5 bases). Trimming left V 4 bases short and J 1 base short, with 11 bases between. The CDR3 contains 15 residues. Per germline, CDR1 MNHEY and CDR2 SMNVEV (reference sequence). CDR3 amino acids: CASSYGGVSNQPQHF. The DNA for the CDR3 is TGTGCCAGCAGTTACGGGGGGGTAAGCAATCAGCCCCAGCATTTT.

The chain uses TRBV28 and TRBJ2-3, with D tentatively TRBD1 (5 bases). This CDR3 has 15 amino acids. CDR1 and CDR2 (germline): MDHEN, SYDVKM. The V end lost 1 base, the J end lost 6 bases, and 14 bases lay between the germline ends. Written as DNA, the CDR3 is TGTGCCAGCAGTTTATCCGAGTCCAGGGCCGATACGCAGTATTTT. Its protein product is CASSLSESRADTQYF.